These 25 T cell receptor beta chains were all obtained from the same sample, sequenced in a study of blood T cell repertoires in COVID-19. Measured with immunoSEQ multiplex PCR; TCRdb has only the in-frame clones, and not every one. The table records approximately 120,000 clones, approximately 90% of them present only once. The sample taken for sequencing was peripheral blood. Receptors were obtained from a man aged 50-60 years with COVID-19, enrolled during active disease.

The genes are TRBV2 and TRBJ2-1, with D unclear. Germline values: CDR1 SNHLY, CDR2 FYNNEI. The CDR3 totals 11 residues. Trimming pared 4 bases from V and 9 bases from J, leaving 7 bases between. The CDR3 coding sequence is TGTGCCAGCAGTGCATCGGGTGAGCAGTTCTTC. Residues: CASSASGEQFF.

The rearrangement uses TRBV3-1 (or the pseudogene TRBV3-2) and TRBJ2-7; D is perhaps TRBD1 (6 bases). Trimming removed 5 bases from V and 4 bases from J, with 9 bases in between. The CDR3 totals 12 residues. Per germline, CDR1 LGHDT and CDR2 YNNKEL (reference sequence). The CDR3 loop reads CASSGQGYEQYV. For the CDR3, the DNA is TGTGCCAGCAGCGGTCAGGGGTACGAGCAGTACGTC.

This clone appeared a single time. This chain joins TRBV6-5 and TRBJ2-2; D call uncertain. CDR1 MNHEY and CDR2 SVGAGI come from the germline V gene. This CDR3 is 10 amino acids long. V dropped 8 bases and J dropped 9 bases, with 7 bases sitting between them. The CDR3 sequence is CASAMRELFF. CDR3 nucleotide sequence: TGTGCCAGCGCTATGCGGGAGCTGTTTTTT.

The chain uses TRBV3-1 (or the pseudogene TRBV3-2) and TRBJ2-2; TRBD1 is a possible D gene (6 bases). Germline V gene lookup returns CDR1 LGHDT and CDR2 YNNKEL (reference sequence). V dropped 4 bases and J dropped 6 bases, with 6 bases sitting between them. This CDR3 contains 12 residues. CDR3 region: CASSRQAGELFF. In DNA form, the CDR3 reads TGTGCCAGCAGCCGACAGGCCGGGGAGCTGTTTTTT.

The J gene is TRBJ1-2, the V gene TRBV5-8, with no clear D. Trimming stripped 0 bases from V and 1 base from J, with 7 bases between. Germline V gene lookup returns CDR1 SGHTS and CDR2 YDEGEE. The CDR3 runs to 14 residues. The DNA for the CDR3 is TGTGCCAGCAGCTTGGGCCCGGTTAACTATGGCTACACCTTC. Encoded protein: CASSLGPVNYGYTF.

This chain links TRBV7-2 with TRBJ1-1; no firm D call. V dropped 2 bases and J dropped 2 bases, with 12 bases sitting between them. This CDR3 has 15 residues. CDR1 is SGHTA and CDR2 is FQGNSA in the germline V gene. The CDR3 loop is CASSLITGINTEAFF. The CDR3 nucleotides are TGTGCCAGCAGCTTAATTACGGGAATTAACACTGAAGCTTTCTTT.

CDR3 amino acids: CASSKTGTGVGANVLTF. CDR3 DNA sequence: TGTGCCAGTAGTAAAACCGGGACAGGGGTCGGGGCCAACGTCCTGACTTTC. This chain uses TRBV19 with TRBJ2-6; 10 nucleotides align to TRBD1. Trimming removed 4 bases from V and 4 bases from J; junction bases left unmatched: 7. The CDR3 spans 17 residues. Germline values: CDR1 LNHDA, CDR2 SQIVND (reference sequence). Full variable domain (remainder filled in from reference TRBV19 and TRBJ2-6): DGGITQSPKYLFRKEGQNVTLSCEQNLNHDAMYWYRQDPGQGLRLIYYSQIVNDFQKGDIAEGYSVSREKKESFPLTVTSAQKNPTAFYLCASSKTGTGVGANVLTFGAGSRLTVL.

The CDR3 loop is CATSPGGPFDEQFF. In nucleotides, the CDR3 is TGTGCCACCAGTCCCGGAGGTCCTTTCGATGAGCAGTTCTTC. This chain links TRBV24-1 with TRBJ2-1; maybe TRBD2 (5 bases). This CDR3 comprises 14 residues. V was cut by 6 bases and J by 8 bases, with 16 bases left in between. Germline loops: CDR1 KGHDR, CDR2 SFDVKD.

The chain employs TRBV6-6 and TRBJ2-7, with TRBD1 as a possible D gene (6 bases). From germline, CDR1 is MNHNY and CDR2 SVGAGI (reference sequence). The CDR3 is 13 residues long. The ends were cut back, 6 bases at V and 9 bases at J, with 18 bases in the middle. CDR3 sequence: CASSSSGHSGQYF. CDR3 nucleotides: TGTGCCAGCAGCTCCTCGGGACATTCAGGGCAGTACTTC.

This chain joins TRBV27 and TRBJ2-1; 7 bases match TRBD2. This CDR3 spans 13 amino acids. CDR1 is MNHEY and CDR2 is SMNVEV in the germline V gene (reference sequence). V was pared by 7 bases and J by 5 bases, with 5 bases of the junction left unmatched. The CDR3: CASTWGTNNEQFF. Written as DNA, the CDR3 is TGTGCCAGCACTTGGGGGACTAACAATGAGCAGTTCTTC.

This sequence joins TRBV12-3 or TRBV12-4 and TRBJ1-3; the match to TRBD1 covers 7 bases. Unmatched junction bases numbered 0, after V lost 5 bases and J lost 2 bases. This CDR3 is built from 13 residues. The CDR3 protein is CASSDRAGNTIYF. The CDR3 nucleotides are TGTGCCAGCAGTGACAGGGCTGGAAACACCATATATTTT.

The chain is built from TRBV15 and TRBJ1-2; the match to TRBD1 covers 7 bases. This CDR3 is built from 14 residues. Trimming at V came to 1 base and at J to 5 bases, leaving 4 bases not matched to a gene. Germline lookup yields CDR1 LNHNV and CDR2 YYDKDF (reference sequence). The CDR3 reads CATSRGDSGYGYTF. The DNA for the CDR3 is TGTGCCACCAGCAGAGGGGACAGTGGATATGGCTACACCTTC.

This chain joins TRBV9 and TRBJ2-1; 8 nucleotides match TRBD1. The CDR3 covers 14 residues. The junction had 3 bases not matched to a gene; V was cut back by 1 base and J by 6 bases. Germline V gene lookup returns CDR1 SGDLS and CDR2 YYNGEE. CDR3 coding DNA: TGTGCCAGCAGCGTACTAACAGGGGGCAATGAGCAGTTCTTC. Translating it yields CASSVLTGGNEQFF.

The V call is TRBV30, the J call TRBJ1-2; TRBD1 might be the D (6 bases). This CDR3 is 11 amino acids long. The ends were cut back, 5 bases at V and 6 bases at J, with 10 bases in the middle. Germline values: CDR1 GTSNPN, CDR2 SVGIG (reference sequence). CDR3 nucleotide sequence: TGTGCCTGGCGAGGGGGAGATGGCTACACCTTC. Protein sequence: CAWRGGDGYTF. Full variable domain (outside the CDR3, taken from reference TRBV30 and TRBJ1-2): SQTIHQWPATLVQPVGSPLSLECTVEGTSNPNLYWYRQAAGRGLQLLFYSVGIGQISSEVPQNLSASRPQDRQFILSSKKLLLSDSGFYLCAWRGGDGYTFGSGTRLTVV.

The rearrangement links TRBV6-5 to TRBJ1-6; 8 bases line up with TRBD1. With V trimmed by 4 bases and J by 9 bases, 8 bases remained unmatched. CDR1 MNHEY and CDR2 SVGAGI come from the germline V gene. The CDR3 extends over 15 amino acids. The CDR3 region is CASSFSDRVFSPLHF. CDR3 sequence (DNA): TGTGCCAGCAGTTTCTCGGACAGGGTTTTTTCACCCCTCCACTTT.

The chain carries TRBV4-2 and TRBJ1-4; maybe TRBD1 (5 bases). The ends were cut back, 1 base at V and 8 bases at J, with 11 bases in the middle. This CDR3 has 14 amino acids. Looked up from germline, CDR1 is LGHNA and CDR2 is YNFKEQ. The CDR3 reads CASSQGGLREKLFF. Written as DNA, the CDR3 is TGTGCCAGCAGCCAAGGGGGCTTAAGGGAAAAACTGTTTTTT.

The rearrangement uses TRBV5-1 and TRBJ2-3, with a tentative D call TRBD1 (5 bases). In germline, CDR1 is SGHRS, CDR2 YFSETQ. The V end was cut by 7 bases, the J end by 0 bases, with 15 bases between. This CDR3 is 15 amino acids long. Written as DNA, the CDR3 is TGCGCCAGCGACACAGGCGGAACTAGCACAGATACGCAGTATTTT. Translation: CASDTGGTSTDTQYF.

The chain links TRBV7-3 to TRBJ1-2; TRBD1 aligns across 8 bases. This CDR3 has 15 amino acids. V dropped 5 bases and J dropped 2; count of bases not matched to a gene: 7. CDR1 and CDR2 (germline): SGHTA, FQGTGA. CDR3 sequence reads: CASSPDTGGNYGYTF. The CDR3 DNA is TGTGCCAGCAGCCCGGACACAGGGGGGAACTATGGCTACACCTTC.

The chain is built from TRBV5-1 and TRBJ2-3; 7 bases fit TRBD1. Per the germline V gene, CDR1 is SGHRS and CDR2 is YFSETQ. The CDR3 extends over 14 amino acids. V was clipped by 1 base and J by 5 bases; unmatched bases: 4. The CDR3 sequence is CASSLRDSGDTQYF. CDR3 nucleotides: TGCGCCAGCAGCTTGAGGGACAGCGGAGATACGCAGTATTTT.

This chain joins TRBV29-1 and TRBJ1-4; a possible D gene is TRBD1 (5 bases). Germline CDR1 is SQVTM and CDR2 is ANQGSEA. The CDR3 length is 13 residues. Trimming shortened V by 4 bases and J by 6 bases, and 12 bases separated the two germline ends. CDR3 nucleotides: TGCAGCGTTGCCCAGGGTGGAGATGAAAAACTGTTTTTT. Protein: CSVAQGGDEKLFF. The variable domain in full, completed from reference TRBV29-1 and TRBJ1-4, reads SAVISQKPSRDICQRGTSLTIQCQVDSQVTMMFWYRQQPGQSLTLIATANQGSEATYESGFVIDKFPISRPNLTFSTLTVSNMSPEDSSIYLCSVAQGGDEKLFFGSGTQLSVL.

This chain connects TRBV28 to TRBJ1-2, with 9 bases fitting TRBD1. This CDR3 region has 15 residues. Germline CDR1 is MDHEN and CDR2 is SYDVKM. Trimming at V came to 4 bases and at J to 7 bases, leaving 10 bases not matched to a gene. The CDR3 loop is CASSSPGQGYVGYTF. The CDR3 bases are TGTGCCAGCAGTTCCCCGGGACAGGGATATGTTGGCTACACCTTC.

V and J are TRBV4-3 and TRBJ2-3, with 7 positions matching TRBD2. CDR3 length equals 16 residues. The germline V gene encodes CDR1 LGHNA and CDR2 YSLEER. The J segment lost 3 bases and the V segment lost 1 base, leaving 7 bases of the junction unmatched. The CDR3 bases are TGCGCCAGCAGCCAAGCGGGAGGACTTTCGACAGATACGCAGTATTTT. This gives the protein CASSQAGGLSTDTQYF.

To note about this clone: Its ends do not fully match the called genes, so a read error is possible. This chain connects TRBV5-1 to TRBJ2-5; no definite D call. CDR3 length equals 14 residues. CDR1 is SGHRS and CDR2 is YFSETQ in the germline V gene. The CDR3 region is CASSLMASQKTQYF. The CDR3 region has the DNA TGCGCCAGCAGCTTGATGGCCTCCCAAAAGACCCAGTACTTC.

The rearrangement uses TRBV6-5 and TRBJ2-4, with a possible D match to TRBD2 (6 bases). CDR1 and CDR2 from the germline V gene are MNHEY and SVGAGI. Trimming left V 4 bases short and J 0 bases short, with 13 bases between. This CDR3 is built from 16 residues. CDR3 DNA sequence: TGTGCCAGCAGTTTTTCCAGGGAGGTAGCCAAAAACATTCAGTACTTC. This sequence encodes CASSFSREVAKNIQYF.

The rearrangement links TRBV29-1 to TRBJ1-1; 9 nucleotides match TRBD1. The CDR3 runs to 14 residues. The V and J ends lost 3 bases and 4 bases, in that order; junction bases with no gene match: 6. Per the germline V gene, CDR1 is SQVTM and CDR2 is ANQGSEA. The CDR3 reads CSVEPGQGATEAFF. CDR3 sequence (DNA): TGCAGCGTTGAGCCGGGACAGGGCGCCACTGAAGCTTTCTTT.